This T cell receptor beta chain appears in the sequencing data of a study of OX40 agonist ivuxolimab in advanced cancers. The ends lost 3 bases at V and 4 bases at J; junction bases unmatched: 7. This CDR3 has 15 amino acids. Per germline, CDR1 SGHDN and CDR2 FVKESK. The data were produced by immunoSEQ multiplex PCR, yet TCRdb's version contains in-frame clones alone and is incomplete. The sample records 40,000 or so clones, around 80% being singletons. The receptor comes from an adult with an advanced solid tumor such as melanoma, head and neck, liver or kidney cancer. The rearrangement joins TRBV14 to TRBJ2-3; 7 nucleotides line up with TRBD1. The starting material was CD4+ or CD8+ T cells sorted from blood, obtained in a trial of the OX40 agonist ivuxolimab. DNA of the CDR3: TGTGCCAGCAGCCAGGGGCGAGGGGGCGCAGATACGCAGTATTTT. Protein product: CASSQGRGGADTQYF.